One and the same sample provided the 17 T cell receptor beta chains below, sequenced in a study of metastatic and nonmetastatic thyroid tumors. Thyroid surgery was preceded by no treatment in any patient. TCRdb re-analyzed the PCR reads through MiXCR. This sample has 100,000 or so clones, with about 15% found just once. Sequenced material: blood. The receptors originated from a female donor with papillary thyroid cancer or a benign thyroid nodule (not recorded which). Some clones in this sample may be carry-over from other donors' samples.

This clone was observed many times. This rearrangement joins TRBV4-2 to TRBJ1-4, with D tentatively TRBD1 (5 bases). There are 18 residues in the CDR3. V was clipped by 4 bases and J by 0 bases, with 18 bases between them. The germline V gene has CDR1 LGHNA and CDR2 YNFKEQ. CDR3: CASSRSGARTATNEKLFF. The CDR3 DNA sequence: TGTGCCAGCAGCCGGAGCGGGGCACGAACTGCAACTAATGAAAAACTGTTTTTT.

This clone was recorded many times. V gene TRBV28 combines with J gene TRBJ1-2; the match to TRBD1 covers 7 bases. Germline V CDR1 and CDR2: MDHEN, SYDVKM. Trimming cost V 3 bases and J 5 bases; bases outside gene matches: 3. The length of the CDR3 is 13 residues. DNA of the CDR3: TGTGCCAGCAGTTTCCGGACAGGTTATGGCTACACCTTC. Protein sequence: CASSFRTGYGYTF.

This clone was observed at least ten times. This chain joins TRBV9 and TRBJ1-1; unclear D gene. CDR3 length: 13 residues. Germline lookup yields CDR1 SGDLS and CDR2 YYNGEE. Trimming stripped 2 bases from V and 6 bases from J, with 11 bases between. CDR3 DNA: TGTGCCAGCAGCGTGGAGGAGAAGGCTGAAGCTTTCTTT. Translated, it gives CASSVEEKAEAFF.

On this clone: Sequence at one end of the junction differs from germline and may be a read error. The chain employs TRBV6-5 and TRBJ1-2; D not resolved. The CDR3 totals 13 residues. Germline assignment: CDR1 MNHEY and CDR2 SVGAGI. CDR3 sequence (DNA): TGTGCCGGCAGTTACTCAGTGAACTATGGCTACACCTTC. Its translation is CAGSYSVNYGYTF.

This clone has a count of ten or more. The rearrangement links TRBV7-3 to TRBJ2-6, with a possible D match to TRBD2 (6 bases). Germline V gene sequence: CDR1 SGHTA, CDR2 FQGTGA. The CDR3 loop spans 18 amino acids. V was cut by 1 base and J by 0 bases, with 13 bases left in between. The CDR3 spells CASSLMGRGVSGANVLTF. CDR3 sequence (DNA): TGTGCCAGCAGCTTAATGGGGCGGGGTGTCTCTGGGGCCAACGTCCTGACTTTC.

This clone was seen more than once but under ten times. The junction departs from the called germline gene at one end, perhaps through a read error. This sequence joins TRBV28 and TRBJ2-7; D might be TRBD1 (7 bases). Germline V lookup: CDR1 MDHEN, CDR2 SYDVKM. The CDR3 is made up of 16 amino acids. The CDR3 sequence is CSSSRAGAGGMYDQYF. In DNA, the CDR3 is TGTTCCAGCAGCCGAGCCGGGGCAGGGGGGATGTACGATCAGTACTTC.

The V call is TRBV27, the J call TRBJ2-1; D not resolved. This CDR3 contains 16 residues. CDR1 and CDR2 from the germline V gene are MNHEY and SMNVEV (reference sequence). V was pared by 5 bases and J by 0 bases, with 14 bases between. This CDR3 is CASSPLFKVSYNEQFF. The CDR3 region has the DNA TGTGCCAGCAGTCCCCTTTTTAAGGTCTCCTACAATGAGCAGTTCTTC.

This clone was recorded many times. The V call is TRBV7-8, the J call TRBJ2-2; no definite D call. Trimming cost V 3 bases and J 2 bases, with 22 bases left between them. Germline values: CDR1 SGHVS, CDR2 FQNEAQ. The length of the CDR3 is 19 residues. The CDR3 protein is CASSFGRLITPPNTGELFF. The CDR3 bases are TGTGCCAGCAGCTTTGGCAGGTTAATAACCCCACCTAACACCGGGGAGCTGTTTTTT.

This clone was recorded at least ten times. The V call is TRBV28, the J call TRBJ1-6; 7 nucleotides line up with TRBD1. CDR1 is MDHEN, CDR2 SYDVKM, per germline. This CDR3 has 14 residues. The V gene end was trimmed by 10 bases and the J gene end by 10 bases; junction bases not matched to a gene: 13. The CDR3 protein is CATRRQGGGSPLHF. Here the CDR3 DNA reads TGTGCCACCCGCCGACAGGGAGGGGGGTCACCCCTCCACTTT.

This clone has ten or more counts. The CDR3 does not close with the conserved phenylalanine or tryptophan, likely indicating a read error. The DNA of the CDR3 is TGCAGTGCTAGAGATCTTATTGTAGCGGGGGGCACAGATACGCAGTATCTT. This translates into CSARDLIVAGGTDTQYL. This chain joins TRBV20-1 and TRBJ2-3, with 9 bases that match TRBD2. The trim removed 0 bases at V and 1 base at J, leaving 8 bases unmatched. Germline V lookup: CDR1 DFQATT, CDR2 SNEGSKA (reference sequence). This CDR3 comprises 17 residues.

As to this clone: This sequence may be a read error, since a much larger clone differs from it by one base. V gene TRBV4-1 combines with J gene TRBJ1-1; possibly TRBD1 for D (5 bases). The CDR3 contains 15 residues. V was cut by 4 bases and J by 2 bases, with 14 bases left in between. Germline V gives CDR1 MGHRA, CDR2 YSYEKL. CDR3 protein: CASSRSRGSNTEAFF. The DNA for the CDR3 is TGCGCCAGCAGCCGGTCCCGGGGCAGCAACACTGAAGCTTTCTTT.

This clone came up many times. V usage is TRBV7-9 and J usage is TRBJ1-3, with TRBD1 identical over 9 bases. The CDR3 has 19 residues. Germline V gene lookup returns CDR1 SEHNR and CDR2 FQNEAQ (reference sequence). Germline trimming cut 7 bases from V and 2 bases from J; bases unmatched to any gene: 18. The DNA for the CDR3 is TGTGCCAGCACCTGGGGGACAGGGCCTTCATACTACCCTGGAAACACCATATATTTT. Amino acid sequence: CASTWGTGPSYYPGNTIYF.

This clone was found a few times. A much larger clone lies a single base off, so this may be a read error. V is TRBV11-2 and J is TRBJ2-3, with 7 bases fitting TRBD2. The V and J ends lost 2 bases and 5 bases, in that order; junction bases with no gene match: 7. This CDR3 comprises 15 residues. Looked up from germline, CDR1 is SGHAT and CDR2 is FQNNGV. CDR3 sequence: CASSLYRGVGDTQYF. The CDR3 DNA is TGTGCCAGCAGCTTATACCGGGGGGTAGGAGATACGCAGTATTTT. Filled out from reference TRBV11-2 and TRBJ2-3, the complete variable domain reads EAGVAQSPRYKIIEKRQSVAFWCNPISGHATLYWYQQILGQGPKLLIQFQNNGVVDDSQLPKDRFSAERLKGVDSTLKIQPAKLEDSAVYLCASSLYRGVGDTQYFGPGTRLTVL.

This clone was counted many times. The chain links TRBV3-1 to TRBJ2-1; D remains unclear. Germline CDR1 and CDR2: LGHDT and YNNKEL (reference sequence). CDR3 length: 13 residues. Between the trimmed V and J ends, which lost 4 bases and 3 bases, there was a span of 7 bases. The CDR3: CASSRGVYNEQFF. Written as DNA, the CDR3 is TGTGCCAGCAGCCGTGGGGTCTACAATGAGCAGTTCTTC.

With regard to this clone: Possible read error: a much larger clone is one base away. The conserved phenylalanine or tryptophan is not found at the CDR3 terminus, so this likely reflects a read error. The J gene is TRBJ2-7, the V gene TRBV4-2, with D tentatively TRBD1 (6 bases). Germline CDR1 reads LGHNA; CDR2 reads YNFKEQ. Trimming left V 4 bases short and J 6 bases short, with 19 bases between. The CDR3 runs to 15 residues. CDR3 region: CASSPHEQGSGEQYL. As DNA, the CDR3 is TGTGCCAGCAGCCCCCATGAACAGGGAAGTGGCGAGCAGTACTTA.

This rearrangement joins TRBV30 to TRBJ1-5, with a weak D call TRBD1 (6 bases). The CDR3 spans 17 residues. The V end lost 1 base, the J end lost 3 bases, and 19 bases lay between the germline ends. Germline values: CDR1 GTSNPN, CDR2 SVGIG (reference sequence). The CDR3: CAWSASRRTDFNQPQHF. CDR3 nucleotide sequence: TGTGCCTGGAGTGCCTCACGTCGGACAGATTTCAATCAGCCCCAGCATTTT.

The chain joins TRBV4-2 to TRBJ2-1, with D maybe TRBD1 (6 bases). CDR1 is LGHNA, CDR2 YNFKEQ, per germline. The CDR3 consists of 13 residues. Trimming took off 1 base at V and 8 bases at J, with 9 bases between the two ends. The CDR3 coding sequence is TGTGCCAGCAGCCAAGGGACAGTGGATGAGCAGTTCTTC. It translates to CASSQGTVDEQFF.